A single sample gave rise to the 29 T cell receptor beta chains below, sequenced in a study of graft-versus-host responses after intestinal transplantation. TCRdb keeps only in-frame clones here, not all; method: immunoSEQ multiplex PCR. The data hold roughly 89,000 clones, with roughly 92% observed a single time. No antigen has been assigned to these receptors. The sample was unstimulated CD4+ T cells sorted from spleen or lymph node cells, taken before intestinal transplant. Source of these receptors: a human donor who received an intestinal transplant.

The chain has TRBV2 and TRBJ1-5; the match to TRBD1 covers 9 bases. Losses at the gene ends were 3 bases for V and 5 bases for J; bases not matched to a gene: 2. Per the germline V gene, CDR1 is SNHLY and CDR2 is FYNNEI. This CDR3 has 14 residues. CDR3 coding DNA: TGTGCCAGCAGTGAGGGACAGGGCCATCAGCCCCAGCATTTT. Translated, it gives CASSEGQGHQPQHF.

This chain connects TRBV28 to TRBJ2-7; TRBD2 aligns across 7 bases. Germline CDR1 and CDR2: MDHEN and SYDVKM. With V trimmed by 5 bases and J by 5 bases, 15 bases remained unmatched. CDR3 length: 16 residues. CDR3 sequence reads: CASSPAPQLALHEQYF. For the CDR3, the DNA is TGTGCCAGCAGTCCCGCCCCCCAACTAGCGTTGCACGAGCAGTACTTC.

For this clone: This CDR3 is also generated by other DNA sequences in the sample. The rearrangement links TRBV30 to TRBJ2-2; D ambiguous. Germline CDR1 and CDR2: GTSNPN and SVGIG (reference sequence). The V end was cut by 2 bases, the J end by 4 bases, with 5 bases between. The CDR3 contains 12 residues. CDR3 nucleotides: TGTGCCTGGAGTTCTGTCACCGGGGAGCTGTTTTTT. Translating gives CAWSSVTGELFF.

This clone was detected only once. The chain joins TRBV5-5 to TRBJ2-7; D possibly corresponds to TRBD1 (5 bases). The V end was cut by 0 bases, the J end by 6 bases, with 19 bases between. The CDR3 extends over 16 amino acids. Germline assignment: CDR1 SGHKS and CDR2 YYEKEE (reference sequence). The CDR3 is CASSLAWQGWNREQYF. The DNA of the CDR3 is TGTGCCAGCAGCTTGGCCTGGCAGGGTTGGAATCGCGAGCAGTACTTC.

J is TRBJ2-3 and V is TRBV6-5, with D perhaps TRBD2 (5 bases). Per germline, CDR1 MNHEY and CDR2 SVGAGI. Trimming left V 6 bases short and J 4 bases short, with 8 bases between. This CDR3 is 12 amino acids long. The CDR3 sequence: CASRLVPDTQYF. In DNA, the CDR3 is TGTGCCAGCAGACTAGTCCCAGATACGCAGTATTTT.

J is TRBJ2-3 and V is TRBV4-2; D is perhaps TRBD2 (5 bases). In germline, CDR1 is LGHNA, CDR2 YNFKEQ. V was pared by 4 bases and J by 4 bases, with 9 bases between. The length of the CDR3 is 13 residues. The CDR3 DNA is TGTGCCAGCAGCCCAACTAGACCAGATACGCAGTATTTT. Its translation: CASSPTRPDTQYF.

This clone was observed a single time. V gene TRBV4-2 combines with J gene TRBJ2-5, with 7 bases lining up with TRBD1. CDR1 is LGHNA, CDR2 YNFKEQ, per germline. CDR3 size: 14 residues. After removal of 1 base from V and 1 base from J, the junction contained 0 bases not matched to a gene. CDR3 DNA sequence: TGTGCCAGCAGCCAAGGGACAGGCCAAGAGACCCAGTACTTC. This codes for CASSQGTGQETQYF.

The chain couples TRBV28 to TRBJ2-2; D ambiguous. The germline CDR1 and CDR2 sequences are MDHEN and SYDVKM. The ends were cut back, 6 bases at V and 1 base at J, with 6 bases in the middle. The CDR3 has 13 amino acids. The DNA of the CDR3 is TGTGCCAGCAGCACGGTGAACACCGGGGAGCTGTTTTTT. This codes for CASSTVNTGELFF.

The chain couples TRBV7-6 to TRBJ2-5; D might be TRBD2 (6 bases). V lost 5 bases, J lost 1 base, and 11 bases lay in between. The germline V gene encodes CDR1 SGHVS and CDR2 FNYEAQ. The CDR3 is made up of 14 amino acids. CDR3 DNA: TGTGCCAGCAGCCCTGCGGGGCTCCAAGAGACCCAGTACTTC. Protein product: CASSPAGLQETQYF.

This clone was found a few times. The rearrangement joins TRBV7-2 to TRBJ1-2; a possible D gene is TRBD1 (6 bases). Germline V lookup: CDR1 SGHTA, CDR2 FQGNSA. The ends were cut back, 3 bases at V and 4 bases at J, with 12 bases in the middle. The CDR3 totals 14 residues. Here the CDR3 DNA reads TGTGCCAGCAGCTTGGGGGGGCTCGGCTATGGCTACACCTTC. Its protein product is CASSLGGLGYGYTF.

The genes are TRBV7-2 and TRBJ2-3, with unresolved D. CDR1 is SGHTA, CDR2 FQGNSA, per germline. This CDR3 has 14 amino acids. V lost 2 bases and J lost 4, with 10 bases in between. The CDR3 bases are TGTGCCAGCAGCTTACTCATGCTATCAGATACGCAGTATTTT. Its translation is CASSLLMLSDTQYF. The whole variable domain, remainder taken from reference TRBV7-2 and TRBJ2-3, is GAGVSQSPSNKVTEKGKDVELRCDPISGHTALYWYRQSLGQGLEFLIYFQGNSAPDKSGLPSDRFSAERTGGSVSTLTIQRTQQEDSAVYLCASSLLMLSDTQYFGPGTRLTVL.

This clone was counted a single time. The CDR3 bases are TGTGCCAGCAGCTTCCATCGACTAGCGGGGATAGAAAAGTTCTTC. The encoded protein is CASSFHRLAGIEKFF. This chain joins TRBV7-9 and TRBJ2-1; 11 nucleotides match TRBD2. The trim removed 3 bases at V and 14 bases at J, leaving 12 bases unmatched. Germline assignment: CDR1 SEHNR and CDR2 FQNEAQ (reference sequence). CDR3 length: 15 amino acids.

CDR3 loop: CASSEPRLGGQPQHF. DNA for the CDR3: TGTGCCAGCAGTGAACCGAGGTTGGGGGGACAGCCCCAGCATTTT. The chain couples TRBV2 to TRBJ1-5, with D possibly matching TRBD1 (5 bases). Looked up from germline, CDR1 is SNHLY and CDR2 is FYNNEI. Trimming left V 2 bases short and J 7 bases short, with 15 bases between. The length of the CDR3 is 15 residues.

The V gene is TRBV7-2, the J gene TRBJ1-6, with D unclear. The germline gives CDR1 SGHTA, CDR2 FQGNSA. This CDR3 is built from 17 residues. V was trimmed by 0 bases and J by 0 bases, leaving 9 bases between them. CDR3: CASSLARMSSYNSPLHF. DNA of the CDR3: TGTGCCAGCAGCTTAGCCAGGATGAGCTCCTATAATTCACCCCTCCACTTT.

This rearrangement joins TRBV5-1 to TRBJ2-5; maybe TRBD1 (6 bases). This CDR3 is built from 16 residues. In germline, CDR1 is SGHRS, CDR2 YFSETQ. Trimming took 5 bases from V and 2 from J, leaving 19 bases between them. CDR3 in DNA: TGCGCCAGCAGTCCCCAACAGGGCCTCCCACAAGAGACCCAGTACTTC. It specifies CASSPQQGLPQETQYF.

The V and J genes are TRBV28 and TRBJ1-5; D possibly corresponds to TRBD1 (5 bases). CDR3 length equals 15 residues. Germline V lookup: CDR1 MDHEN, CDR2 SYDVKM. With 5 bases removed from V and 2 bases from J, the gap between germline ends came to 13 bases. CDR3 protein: CASSPQGIGNQPQHF. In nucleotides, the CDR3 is TGTGCCAGCAGTCCCCAGGGTATAGGCAATCAGCCCCAGCATTTT.

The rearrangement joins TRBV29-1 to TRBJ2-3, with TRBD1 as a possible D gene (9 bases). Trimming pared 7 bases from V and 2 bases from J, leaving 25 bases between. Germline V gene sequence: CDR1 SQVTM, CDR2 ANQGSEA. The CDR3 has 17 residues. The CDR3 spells CSASGGWTGVTTDTQYF. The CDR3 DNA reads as TGCAGCGCCTCGGGGGGGTGGACAGGGGTGACCACAGATACGCAGTATTTT.

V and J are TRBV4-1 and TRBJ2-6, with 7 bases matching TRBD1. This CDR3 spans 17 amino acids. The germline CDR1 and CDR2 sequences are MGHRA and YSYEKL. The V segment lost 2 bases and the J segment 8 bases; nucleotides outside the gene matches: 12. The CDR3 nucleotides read TGCGCCAGCAGCCAACGGCTAGATGTGGGACAGCCCAACGTCCTGACTTTC. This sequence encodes CASSQRLDVGQPNVLTF.

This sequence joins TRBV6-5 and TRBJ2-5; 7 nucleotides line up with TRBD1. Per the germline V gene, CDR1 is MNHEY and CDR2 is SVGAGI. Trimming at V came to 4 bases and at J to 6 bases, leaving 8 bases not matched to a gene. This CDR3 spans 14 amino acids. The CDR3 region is CASSSYRGTKTQYF. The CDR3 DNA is TGTGCCAGCAGTTCTTACAGGGGAACGAAGACCCAGTACTTC.

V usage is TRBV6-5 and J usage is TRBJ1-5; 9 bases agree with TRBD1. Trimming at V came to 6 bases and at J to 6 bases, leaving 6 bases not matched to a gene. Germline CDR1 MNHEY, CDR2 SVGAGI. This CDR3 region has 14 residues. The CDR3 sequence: CASRPDRGGQPQHF. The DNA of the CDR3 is TGTGCCAGCAGGCCGGACAGGGGCGGTCAGCCCCAGCATTTT.

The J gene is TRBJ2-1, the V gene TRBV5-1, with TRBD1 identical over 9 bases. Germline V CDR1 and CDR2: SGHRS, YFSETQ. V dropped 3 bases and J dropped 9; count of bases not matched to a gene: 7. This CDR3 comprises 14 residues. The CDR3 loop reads CASSYGQGNSEQFF. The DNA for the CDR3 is TGCGCCAGCAGCTATGGACAGGGGAACAGTGAGCAGTTCTTC.

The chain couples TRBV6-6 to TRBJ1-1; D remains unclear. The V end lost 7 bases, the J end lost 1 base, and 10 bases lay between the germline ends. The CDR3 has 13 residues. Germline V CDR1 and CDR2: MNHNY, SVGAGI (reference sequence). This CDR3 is CASTTRENTEAFF. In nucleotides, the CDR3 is TGTGCCAGCACCACGAGGGAGAACACTGAAGCTTTCTTT.

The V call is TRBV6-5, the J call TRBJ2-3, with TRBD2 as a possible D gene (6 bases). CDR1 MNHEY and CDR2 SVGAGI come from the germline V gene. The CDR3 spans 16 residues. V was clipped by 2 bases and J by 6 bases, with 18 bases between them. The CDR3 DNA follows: TGTGCCAGCAGTTACGGCAGGGACTTTGTCGGTGATACGCAGTATTTT. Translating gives CASSYGRDFVGDTQYF.

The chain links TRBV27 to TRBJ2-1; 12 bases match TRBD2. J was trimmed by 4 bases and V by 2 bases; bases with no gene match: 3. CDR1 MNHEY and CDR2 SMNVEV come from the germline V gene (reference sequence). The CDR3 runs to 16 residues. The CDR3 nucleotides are TGTGCCAGCAGTTTACGAACTAGCGGGGGGTACAATGAGCAGTTCTTC. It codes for CASSLRTSGGYNEQFF.

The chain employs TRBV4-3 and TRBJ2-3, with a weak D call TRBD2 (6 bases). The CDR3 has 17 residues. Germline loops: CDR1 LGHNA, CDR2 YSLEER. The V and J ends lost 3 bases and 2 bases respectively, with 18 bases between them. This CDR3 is CASSQEAIADLTDTQYF. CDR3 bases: TGCGCCAGCAGCCAGGAGGCGATAGCGGACCTCACAGATACGCAGTATTTT.

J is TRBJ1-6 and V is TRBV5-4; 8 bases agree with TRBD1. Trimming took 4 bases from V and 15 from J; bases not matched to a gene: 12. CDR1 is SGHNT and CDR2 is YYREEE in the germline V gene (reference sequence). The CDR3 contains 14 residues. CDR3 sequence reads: CASSQDRADLGLHF. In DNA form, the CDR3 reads TGTGCCAGCAGCCAGGACAGGGCTGACCTGGGCCTCCACTTT.

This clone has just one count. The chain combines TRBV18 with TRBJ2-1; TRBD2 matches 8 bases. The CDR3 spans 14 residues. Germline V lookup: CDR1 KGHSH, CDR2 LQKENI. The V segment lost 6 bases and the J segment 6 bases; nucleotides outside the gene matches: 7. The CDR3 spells CASSRSGGANEQFF. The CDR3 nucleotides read TGTGCCAGCTCGCGGAGCGGGGGTGCCAATGAGCAGTTCTTC.

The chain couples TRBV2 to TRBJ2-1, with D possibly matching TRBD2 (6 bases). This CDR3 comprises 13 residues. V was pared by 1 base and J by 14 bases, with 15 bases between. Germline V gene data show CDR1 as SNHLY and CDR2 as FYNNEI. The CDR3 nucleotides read TGTGCCAGCAGTGAAGTAGTGGGCGGGGTGGAGTTCTTC. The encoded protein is CASSEVVGGVEFF.

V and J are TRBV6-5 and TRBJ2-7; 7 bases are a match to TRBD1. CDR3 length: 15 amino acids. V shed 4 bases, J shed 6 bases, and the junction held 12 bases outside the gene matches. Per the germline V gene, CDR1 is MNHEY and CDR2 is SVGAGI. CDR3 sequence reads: CASSLQGSGTTEQYF. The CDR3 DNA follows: TGTGCCAGCAGTTTACAGGGGAGTGGTACTACCGAGCAGTACTTC.